This is a list of T cell receptor beta chains from one sample in a study of cytomegalovirus exposure and HLA in healthy donors. Repertoires were generated with immunoSEQ multiplex PCR, while TCRdb's copy carries only in-frame clones and drops some. The sample consists of around 150,000 clones, 79% of them appearing once. Sequencing was carried out using PBMCs. These receptors originate from a middle-aged man in good health and CMV-seropositive. CDR3s include the opening cysteine and the closing phenylalanine or tryptophan. The order of the fields is J gene, D gene, V gene, clone size, CDR3 protein, CDR3 DNA. A D gene is named only where the DNA matches it firmly. A clone size is listed for some rows: how often the clone was seen (once, few, many), or a class if it is expanded.

>TRBJ1-2|.|TRBV10-3|once
CAISEDLGHSEAANYGYTF
TGTGCCATCAGTGAGGATTTGGGACATTCAGAGGCGGCTAACTATGGCTACACCTTC
>TRBJ2-2|.|TRBV6-5|.
CASSYSAENTGELFF
TGTGCCAGCAGTTACTCAGCGGAAAACACCGGGGAGCTGTTTTTT
>TRBJ1-6|.|TRBV28|.
CASSRATDYSPLHF
TGTGCCAGCAGTCGCGCCACAGATTATTCACCCCTCCACTTT
>TRBJ2-3|TRBD2|TRBV5-4|.
CASSRTGAGGDTQYF
TGTGCCAGCAGCAGGACAGGCGCGGGAGGGGATACGCAGTATTTT
>TRBJ1-5|.|TRBV19|.
CASSKPFSNQPQHF
TGTGCCAGTAGTAAGCCCTTTAGCAATCAGCCCCAGCATTTT
>TRBJ2-7|.|TRBV6-1|.
CASSERGGYYEQYF
TGTGCCAGCAGTGAACGCGGAGGTTACTACGAGCAGTACTTC
>TRBJ1-4|.|TRBV6-1|.
CASSEAGVNEKLFF
TGTGCCAGCAGTGAGGCAGGGGTAAATGAAAAACTGTTTTTT
>TRBJ2-1|TRBD2|TRBV27|.
CASSLEVSGKSYNEQFF
TGTGCCAGCAGTTTAGAGGTGAGCGGGAAATCCTACAATGAGCAGTTCTTC
>TRBJ2-2|TRBD2|TRBV11-2|.
CASSLRLADNTGELFF
TGTGCCAGCAGCTTAAGACTAGCGGACAACACCGGGGAGCTGTTTTTT
>TRBJ1-1|.|TRBV7-8|.
CASSLRGGDTEAFF
TGTGCCAGCAGCTTACGAGGGGGGGACACTGAAGCTTTCTTT
>TRBJ1-5|.|TRBV28|.
CASSLSRQPQHF
TGTGCCAGCAGCCTGTCGCGGCAGCCCCAGCATTTT
>TRBJ2-6|TRBD2|TRBV9|.
CASSVDSGRSGANVLTF
TGTGCCAGCAGCGTAGACAGCGGGAGATCTGGGGCCAACGTCCTGACTTTC
>TRBJ2-7|TRBD1|TRBV27|.
CASSSPGQGAPAYEQYF
TGTGCCAGCAGTTCCCCGGGACAGGGGGCCCCTGCCTACGAGCAGTACTTC
>TRBJ2-1|.|TRBV9|.
CASSVEGLWDEQFF
TGTGCCAGCAGCGTAGAAGGACTTTGGGATGAGCAGTTCTTC
>TRBJ2-5|.|TRBV7-6|few
CASSFGPGAPQETQYF
TGTGCCAGCAGCTTTGGTCCGGGAGCCCCCCAAGAGACCCAGTACTTC
>TRBJ2-1|TRBD2|TRBV7-2|.
CASSPPGLVTQEQFF
TGTGCCAGCAGCCCACCGGGACTAGTAACTCAAGAGCAGTTCTTC
>TRBJ2-5|.|TRBV7-8|.
CASSPQGGSVLLQETQYF
TGTGCCAGCAGCCCTCAGGGGGGAAGCGTACTTTTACAAGAGACCCAGTACTTC
>TRBJ2-1|TRBD1|TRBV6-5|.
CASTLDRGYNEQFF
TGTGCCAGCACCCTGGACAGGGGCTACAATGAGCAGTTCTTC
>TRBJ2-1|.|TRBV21-1|few
CASSKSRTSGREKVSYNEQFF
TGTGCCAGCAGCAAGTCGAGGACTAGCGGGAGAGAGAAAGTCTCCTACAATGAGCAGTTCTTC
>TRBJ2-1|.|TRBV11-3|.
CASSPKDRAYNEQFF
TGTGCCAGCAGCCCTAAGGACAGAGCCTACAATGAGCAGTTCTTC
>TRBJ1-3|.|TRBV10-2|.
CASSAGNTIYF
TGCGCCAGCAGCGCTGGAAACACCATATATTTT
>TRBJ1-6|.|TRBV13|.
CASSLRGRGSPLHF
TGTGCCAGCAGCTTACGAGGGAGAGGGTCACCCCTCCACTTT
>TRBJ2-1|TRBD2|TRBV7-8|.
CASSTPSGRYNEQFF
TGTGCCAGCAGCACCCCTAGCGGCCGGTACAATGAGCAGTTCTTC
>TRBJ2-4|.|TRBV9|.
CASSPVGVVENIQYF
TGTGCCAGCAGCCCGGTCGGGGTTGTGGAAAACATTCAGTACTTC
>TRBJ1-5|.|TRBV9|.
CASSVEPGQPQHF
TGTGCCAGCAGCGTAGAACCCGGGCAGCCCCAGCATTTT
>TRBJ1-5|TRBD1|TRBV19|.
CASSTRTGDSNQPQHF
TGTGCCAGTAGTACCCGGACAGGGGATAGCAATCAGCCCCAGCATTTT
>TRBJ1-4|TRBD1|TRBV7-9|.
CASSLSAGGSEKLFF
TGTGCCAGCAGCTTATCGGCAGGGGGCAGTGAAAAACTGTTTTTT